The TCR beta chain under discussion was sequenced for a study of human T cells and chemical hapten exposure. As originally analysed: Samples had a median of around 88,000 TCRs, ranging about 20,000 to 690,600. Each CDR3 protein is one row after TCRdb ran MiXCR on the RACE reads. TCRdb's processing, not the authors' own work, is the source of the V and J calls. The sample consists of 370,000 or so distinct CDR3 sequences, about 4.8% of them appearing once. Of note for this clonotype: The antigen is undetermined.

Whole-study results and caveats: Expanded TCRs grouped into significantly more large CDR3 similarity clusters than controls produced. TCRs at high frequency, those above 1 in 1000, did not change with DPC sensitization.

Sample time point: patch test 1, 2 weeks after DPC sensitization. The treatment is: therapeutic diphenylcyclopropenone sensitization with weekly scalp DPC. This CDR3 is 15 amino acids long. Trimming took 3 bases from V and 2 from J, leaving 14 bases between them. The V call is TRBV12-3 or TRBV12-4, the J call TRBJ2-7; D may be TRBD1 or TRBD2 (5 bases each). Material: whole blood, obtained in connection with sensitization to the hapten diphenylcyclopropenone (DPC). This TCR derives from a woman between 50 and 59 years old with alopecia areata. Some clones in this sample may be carry-over from other donors' samples. CDR3: CASSLGDPQAYEQYF. As DNA, the CDR3 is TGTGCCAGCAGTTTGGGGGATCCACAGGCCTACGAGCAGTACTTC.